The 21 T cell receptor beta chains listed next were all sequenced from one sample in a study of T cells in localized non-small cell lung cancer. Profiled with immunoSEQ multiplex PCR; TCRdb holds only in-frame clones, not every one. Found here are under 35,000 clones, less than 95% of them singletons; the top ten hold roughly 12%. Source: peripheral blood mononuclear cells, taken before any cancer treatment. These receptors were collected from a female donor of 60 years or more with stage II lung adenocarcinoma.

The V and J genes are TRBV2 and TRBJ1-3, with TRBD1 matching 9 bases. The V gene end was trimmed by 8 bases and the J gene end by 3 bases; junction bases not matched to a gene: 5. CDR3 length: 14 residues. Germline V gives CDR1 SNHLY, CDR2 FYNNEI. In DNA, the CDR3 is TGTGCCAGCTCACAGGGGGCGCTTGGAAACACCATATATTTT. Amino acid sequence: CASSQGALGNTIYF.

With respect to this clone: In the same sample, other DNA sequences code for this CDR3. This chain joins TRBV5-1 and TRBJ1-5; D gene uncertain. Germline CDR1 and CDR2: SGHRS and YFSETQ. V lost 2 bases and J lost 0, with 3 bases in between. This CDR3 is built from 13 residues. CDR3 sequence (DNA): TGCGCCAGCAGCTTAGATAGCAATCAGCCCCAGCATTTT. Its translation is CASSLDSNQPQHF.

This clone was detected only a few times. This sequence joins TRBV4-2 and TRBJ1-4; maybe TRBD1 (5 bases). CDR1 is LGHNA and CDR2 is YNFKEQ in the germline V gene. Trimming stripped 0 bases from V and 0 bases from J, with 14 bases between. The CDR3 is made up of 18 amino acids. The DNA for the CDR3 is TGTGCCAGCAGCCAAGATAGGGACGGAGGGGCAACTAATGAAAAACTGTTTTTT. Its translation: CASSQDRDGGATNEKLFF.

The V gene is TRBV6-1, the J gene TRBJ2-7, with D hard to call. The germline V and J ends were trimmed by 3 bases and 2 bases, with 5 bases remaining between them. This CDR3 has 12 amino acids. Germline CDR1 is MNHNS and CDR2 is SASEGT. DNA of the CDR3: TGTGCCAGCAGTGACGGTCCCTACGAGCAGTACTTC. Translating it yields CASSDGPYEQYF.

The rearrangement links TRBV28 to TRBJ2-2; D call uncertain. Germline CDR1 reads MDHEN; CDR2 reads SYDVKM. The V end lost 5 bases, the J end lost 3 bases, and 7 bases lay between the germline ends. The CDR3 has 13 residues. CDR3 protein: CASSPPDTGELFF. Here the CDR3 DNA reads TGTGCCAGCAGTCCCCCCGACACCGGGGAGCTGTTTTTT.

This chain links TRBV7-2 with TRBJ2-2; D gene uncertain. Germline V lookup: CDR1 SGHTA, CDR2 FQGNSA. V was pared by 5 bases and J by 6 bases, with 7 bases between. The CDR3 covers 12 residues. CDR3 amino acids: CASSRTAGELFF. The CDR3 DNA is TGTGCCAGCAGCAGGACGGCCGGGGAGCTGTTTTTT.

This clone has only a few counts. The chain joins TRBV6-6 to TRBJ1-2; 9 nucleotides agree with TRBD1. J gave up 7 bases and V 6 bases, and 6 bases lay outside the gene matches. The germline V gene has CDR1 MNHNY and CDR2 SVGAGI (reference sequence). CDR3 size: 13 residues. This CDR3 reads CASSPTGGSGYTF. Here the CDR3 DNA reads TGTGCCAGCAGCCCAACAGGGGGCAGTGGCTACACCTTC.

The chain links TRBV20-1 to TRBJ2-5; D uncertain. The germline CDR1 and CDR2 sequences are DFQATT and SNEGSKA (reference sequence). Deletions cut 5 bases from V and 4 bases from J, with 8 bases between. CDR3 length: 11 residues. The CDR3 DNA follows: TGCAGTGCTTATATTGGAGAGACCCAGTACTTC. Its translation: CSAYIGETQYF.

As DNA, the CDR3 is TGTGCCAGCAGCTTAACAGGGGGCATGTACGAGCAGTACTTC. It encodes CASSLTGGMYEQYF. V and J are TRBV7-6 and TRBJ2-7; 9 nucleotides line up with TRBD1. The trim removed 2 bases at V and 4 bases at J, leaving 3 bases unmatched. The germline CDR1 and CDR2 sequences are SGHVS and FNYEAQ. The CDR3 has 14 amino acids.

Here the CDR3 reads CASSLQLTPQHF. In DNA form, the CDR3 reads TGTGCCAGTAGTCTCCAACTAACCCCCCAGCATTTT. This rearrangement joins TRBV19 to TRBJ1-5; no clear D. The CDR3 is 12 residues long. Germline loops: CDR1 LNHDA, CDR2 SQIVND (reference sequence). V was pared by 5 bases and J by 10 bases, with 12 bases between.

This chain uses TRBV4-3 with TRBJ2-1; D ambiguous. Between the trimmed V and J ends, which lost 4 bases and 10 bases, there was a span of 17 bases. The CDR3 has 14 residues. The germline gives CDR1 LGHNA, CDR2 YSLEER. CDR3 coding DNA: TGCGCCAGCAGCCCCTCGAGCTCTCAAGCAGAGCAGTTCTTC. Amino acids: CASSPSSSQAEQFF.

This chain links TRBV27 with TRBJ1-5; D may be TRBD1 (6 bases). This CDR3 has 16 residues. Germline CDR1 reads MNHEY; CDR2 reads SMNVEV (reference sequence). Trimming took 7 bases from V and 1 from J, leaving 17 bases between them. CDR3 sequence: CASMRGGQLSNQPQHF. CDR3 in DNA: TGTGCCAGCATGCGGGGGGGGCAGTTGAGCAATCAGCCCCAGCATTTT.

The V call is TRBV28, the J call TRBJ1-1, with no clear D. There are 13 residues in the CDR3. With 2 bases removed from V and 5 bases from J, the gap between germline ends came to 9 bases. Per the germline V gene, CDR1 is MDHEN and CDR2 is SYDVKM. As DNA, the CDR3 is TGTGCCAGCAGTTTAAGGTTGGCAACTGAAGCTTTCTTT. Amino acids: CASSLRLATEAFF.

J is TRBJ2-1 and V is TRBV7-3; D is undetermined. The germline V gene encodes CDR1 SGHTA and CDR2 FQGTGA. Trimming left V 6 bases short and J 5 bases short, with 20 bases between. The CDR3 runs 16 residues. CDR3: CASSRDTSLYHNEQFF. The DNA of the CDR3 is TGTGCCAGCAGTCGCGACACCTCCCTTTACCACAATGAGCAGTTCTTC.

The rearrangement joins TRBV19 to TRBJ1-5; no reliable D call. CDR3 length: 15 residues. V lost 5 bases to trimming and J lost 3 bases, with 14 bases between them. Germline V gene sequence: CDR1 LNHDA, CDR2 SQIVND (reference sequence). DNA for the CDR3: TGTGCCAGTAGTCCCTTCGATCCCTTCAATCAGCCCCAGCATTTT. Translated: CASSPFDPFNQPQHF.

This clone came up once. The chain is built from TRBV18 and TRBJ2-5; 7 nucleotides align to TRBD1. The CDR3 totals 15 residues. The V and J ends lost 8 bases and 1 base, in that order; junction bases with no gene match: 10. The germline CDR1 and CDR2 sequences are KGHSH and LQKENI. CDR3 nucleotide sequence: TGTGCCAGCACTCCCGACAGGGCCATCCAAGAGACCCAGTACTTC. Its translation: CASTPDRAIQETQYF.

The chain has TRBV2 and TRBJ2-2; no firm D call. V was trimmed by 10 bases and J by 6 bases, leaving 15 bases between them. Germline V gene lookup returns CDR1 SNHLY and CDR2 FYNNEI. The CDR3 runs to 13 residues. Here the CDR3 reads CATLKEGPGELFF. Written as DNA, the CDR3 is TGTGCCACCCTAAAGGAAGGGCCCGGGGAGCTGTTTTTT.

The chain combines TRBV10-3 with TRBJ2-1; unclear D gene. V lost 4 bases and J lost 8, with 6 bases in between. The CDR3 runs 11 residues. Germline V gives CDR1 ENHRY, CDR2 SYGVKD. The chain's CDR3 is CAISAVDEQFF. In DNA, the CDR3 is TGTGCCATCAGTGCAGTCGATGAGCAGTTCTTC.

J is TRBJ2-2 and V is TRBV9; D may match TRBD1 or TRBD2 (6 bases each). CDR3 length equals 14 residues. Trimming pared 6 bases from V and 6 bases from J, leaving 15 bases between. Germline V gene sequence: CDR1 SGDLS, CDR2 YYNGEE. This CDR3 is CASTIEGGPGELFF. For the CDR3, the DNA is TGTGCCAGCACGATCGAGGGGGGTCCCGGGGAGCTGTTTTTT.

This clone is a singleton in its sample. The CDR3 spells CASSQKGEASYEQYF. CDR3 sequence (DNA): TGTGCCAGCAGCCAGAAGGGGGAGGCGTCCTACGAGCAGTACTTC. The rearrangement links TRBV5-6 to TRBJ2-7; D assignment may be TRBD1 or TRBD2 (6 bases each). The CDR3 extends over 15 amino acids. V was trimmed by 4 bases and J by 1 base, leaving 15 bases between them. Per the germline V gene, CDR1 is SGHDT and CDR2 is YYEEEE.

With respect to this clone: Relative to the germline gene, one junction end is altered; a read error may explain this. This CDR3 is also generated by other DNA sequences in the sample. The chain uses TRBV4-2 and TRBJ2-3; 14 nucleotides line up with TRBD2. CDR1 and CDR2 from the germline V gene are LGHNA and YNFKEQ. The CDR3 runs to 20 residues. The CDR3 spells CASSHPSGLAGGISTDTQYF. As DNA, the CDR3 is TGTGCCAGTAGCCACCCTTCCGGACTAGCGGGGGGAATTAGCACAGATACGCAGTATTTT.